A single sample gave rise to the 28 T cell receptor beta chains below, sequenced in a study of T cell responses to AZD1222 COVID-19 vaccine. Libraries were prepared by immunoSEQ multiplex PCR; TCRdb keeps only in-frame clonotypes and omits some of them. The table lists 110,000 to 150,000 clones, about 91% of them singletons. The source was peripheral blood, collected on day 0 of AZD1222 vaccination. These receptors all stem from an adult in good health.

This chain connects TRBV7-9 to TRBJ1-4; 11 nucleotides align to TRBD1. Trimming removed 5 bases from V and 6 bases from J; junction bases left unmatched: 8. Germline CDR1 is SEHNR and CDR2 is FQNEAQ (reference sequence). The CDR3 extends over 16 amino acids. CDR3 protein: CASSPRRGQGDEKLFF. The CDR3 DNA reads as TGTGCCAGCAGCCCACGGAGGGGACAGGGGGATGAAAAACTGTTTTTT.

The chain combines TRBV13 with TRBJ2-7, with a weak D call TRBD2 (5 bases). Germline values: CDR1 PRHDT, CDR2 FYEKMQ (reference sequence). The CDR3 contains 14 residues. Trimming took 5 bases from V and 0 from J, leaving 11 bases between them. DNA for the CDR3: TGTGCCAGCAGCCCATGGAGCGGCTCCTACGAGCAGTACTTC. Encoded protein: CASSPWSGSYEQYF.

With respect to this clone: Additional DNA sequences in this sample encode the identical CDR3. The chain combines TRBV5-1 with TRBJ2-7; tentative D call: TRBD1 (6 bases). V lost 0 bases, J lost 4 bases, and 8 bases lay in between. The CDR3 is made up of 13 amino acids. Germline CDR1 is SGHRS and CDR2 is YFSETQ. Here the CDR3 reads CASSLARGYEQYF. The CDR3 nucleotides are TGCGCCAGCAGCTTGGCCAGGGGTTACGAGCAGTACTTC.

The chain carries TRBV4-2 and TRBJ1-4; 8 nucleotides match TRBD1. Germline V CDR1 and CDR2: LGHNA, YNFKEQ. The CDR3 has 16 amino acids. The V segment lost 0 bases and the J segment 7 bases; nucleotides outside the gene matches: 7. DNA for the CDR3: TGTGCCAGCAGCCAAGATAGGCAGGGGGCGGGTGAAAAACTGTTTTTT. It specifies CASSQDRQGAGEKLFF.

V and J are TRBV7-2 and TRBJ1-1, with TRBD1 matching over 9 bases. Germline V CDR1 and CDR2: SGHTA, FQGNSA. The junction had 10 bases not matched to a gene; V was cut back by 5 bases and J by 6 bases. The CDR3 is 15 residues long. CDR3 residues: CASSLGQGLSAEAFF. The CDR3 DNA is TGTGCCAGCAGCCTAGGACAGGGGTTGAGCGCTGAAGCTTTCTTT.

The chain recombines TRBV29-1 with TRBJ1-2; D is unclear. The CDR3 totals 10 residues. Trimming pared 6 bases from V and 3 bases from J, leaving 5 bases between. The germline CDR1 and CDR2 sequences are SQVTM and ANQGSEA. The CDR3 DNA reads TGCAGCGTGGAGTACTATGGCTACACCTTC. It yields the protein CSVEYYGYTF.

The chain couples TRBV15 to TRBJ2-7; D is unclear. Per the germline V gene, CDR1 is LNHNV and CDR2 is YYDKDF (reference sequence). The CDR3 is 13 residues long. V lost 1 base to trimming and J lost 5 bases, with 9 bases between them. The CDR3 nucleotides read TGTGCCACCAGCAGAGTCGGCCTCAACGAGCAGTACTTC. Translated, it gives CATSRVGLNEQYF.

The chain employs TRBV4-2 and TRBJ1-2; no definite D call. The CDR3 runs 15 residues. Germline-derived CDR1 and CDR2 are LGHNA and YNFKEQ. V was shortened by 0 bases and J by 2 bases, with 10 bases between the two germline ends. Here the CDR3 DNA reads TGTGCCAGCAGCCAAGATTTAGGGTTCAACTATGGCTACACCTTC. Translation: CASSQDLGFNYGYTF.

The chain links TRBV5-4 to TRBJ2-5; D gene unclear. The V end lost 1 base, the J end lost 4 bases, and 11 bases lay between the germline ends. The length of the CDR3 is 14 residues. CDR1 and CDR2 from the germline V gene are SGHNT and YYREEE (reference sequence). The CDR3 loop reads CASSLLRASETQYF. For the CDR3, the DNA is TGTGCCAGCAGCTTGCTACGGGCTTCAGAGACCCAGTACTTC.

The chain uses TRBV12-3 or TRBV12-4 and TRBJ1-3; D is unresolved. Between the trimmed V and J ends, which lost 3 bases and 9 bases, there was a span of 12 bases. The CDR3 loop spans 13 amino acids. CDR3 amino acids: CASSLSRSGTIYF. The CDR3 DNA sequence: TGTGCCAGCAGTTTGAGCAGGTCGGGCACCATATATTTT.

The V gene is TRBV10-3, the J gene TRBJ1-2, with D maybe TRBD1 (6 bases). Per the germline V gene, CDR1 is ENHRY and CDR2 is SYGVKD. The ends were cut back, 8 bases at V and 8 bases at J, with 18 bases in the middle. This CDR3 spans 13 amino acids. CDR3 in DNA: TGTGCCATCCAAGGCGGGGGCGGGAGCGGCTACACCTTC. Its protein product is CAIQGGGGSGYTF.

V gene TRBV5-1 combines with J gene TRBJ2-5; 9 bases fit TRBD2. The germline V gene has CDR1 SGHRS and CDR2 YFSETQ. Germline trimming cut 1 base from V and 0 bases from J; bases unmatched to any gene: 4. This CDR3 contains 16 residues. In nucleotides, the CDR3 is TGCGCCAGCAGCTTGAGGGCGGGGGGGAACCAAGAGACCCAGTACTTC. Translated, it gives CASSLRAGGNQETQYF.

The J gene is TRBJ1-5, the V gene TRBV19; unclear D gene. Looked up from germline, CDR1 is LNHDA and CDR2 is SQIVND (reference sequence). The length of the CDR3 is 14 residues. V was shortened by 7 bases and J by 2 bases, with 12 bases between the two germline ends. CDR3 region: CASNWGTRNQPQHF. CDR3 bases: TGTGCCAGTAACTGGGGAACGCGCAATCAGCCCCAGCATTTT.

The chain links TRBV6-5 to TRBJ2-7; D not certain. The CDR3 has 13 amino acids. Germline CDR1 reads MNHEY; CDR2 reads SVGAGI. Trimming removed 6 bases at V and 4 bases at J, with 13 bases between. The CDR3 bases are TGTGCCAGCAGCCCCGACCCTCGGTACGAGCAGTACTTC. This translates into CASSPDPRYEQYF.

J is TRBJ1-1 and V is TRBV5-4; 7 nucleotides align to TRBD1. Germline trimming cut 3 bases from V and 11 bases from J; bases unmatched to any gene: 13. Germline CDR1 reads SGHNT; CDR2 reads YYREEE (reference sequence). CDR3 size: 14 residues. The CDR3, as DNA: TGTGCCAGCAGCTCGACGACAGGGAAGGTTTCGGCTTTCTTT. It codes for CASSSTTGKVSAFF.

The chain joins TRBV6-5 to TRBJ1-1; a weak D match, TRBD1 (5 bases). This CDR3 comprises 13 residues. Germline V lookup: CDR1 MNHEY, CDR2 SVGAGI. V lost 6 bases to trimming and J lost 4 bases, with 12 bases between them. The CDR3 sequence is CASRDTGGTEAFF. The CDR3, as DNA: TGTGCCAGCAGGGACACGGGGGGCACTGAAGCTTTCTTT.

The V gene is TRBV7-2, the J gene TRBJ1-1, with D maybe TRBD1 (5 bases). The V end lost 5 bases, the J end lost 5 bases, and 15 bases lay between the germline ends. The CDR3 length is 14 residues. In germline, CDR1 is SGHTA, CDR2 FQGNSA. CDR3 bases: TGTGCCAGCAGCCCCTATCAGGGAGGGACTGAAGCTTTCTTT. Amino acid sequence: CASSPYQGGTEAFF.

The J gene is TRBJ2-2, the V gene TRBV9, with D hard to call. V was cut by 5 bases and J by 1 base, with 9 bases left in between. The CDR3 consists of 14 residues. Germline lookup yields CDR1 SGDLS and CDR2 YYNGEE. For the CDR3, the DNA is TGTGCCAGCAGTCGACAAGGGAACACCGGGGAGCTGTTTTTT. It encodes CASSRQGNTGELFF.

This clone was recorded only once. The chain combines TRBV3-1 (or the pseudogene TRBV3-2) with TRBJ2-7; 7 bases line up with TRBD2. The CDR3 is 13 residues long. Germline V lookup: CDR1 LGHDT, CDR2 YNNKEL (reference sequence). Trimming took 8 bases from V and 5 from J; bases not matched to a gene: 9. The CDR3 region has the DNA TGTGCCAGCGACGCGGGGGATCGCAACGAGCAGTACTTC. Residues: CASDAGDRNEQYF.

CDR3 coding DNA: TGCGCCAGCAGCGTCGGGGGCCAACGAGAAAAACTGTTTTTT. Protein product: CASSVGGQREKLFF. The V call is TRBV10-2, the J call TRBJ1-4, with D perhaps matching TRBD1 (6 bases). CDR1 is WSHSY and CDR2 is SAAADI in the germline V gene. CDR3 size: 14 residues. The V gene lost 6 bases and the J gene lost 8 bases, with 16 bases spanning the gap.

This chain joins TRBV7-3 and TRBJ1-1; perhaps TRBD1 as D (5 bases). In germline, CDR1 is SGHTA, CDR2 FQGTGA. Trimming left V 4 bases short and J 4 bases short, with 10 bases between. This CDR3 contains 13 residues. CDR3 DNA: TGTGCCAGCAGCTCGGGGCTGGCCACTGAAGCTTTCTTT. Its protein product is CASSSGLATEAFF.

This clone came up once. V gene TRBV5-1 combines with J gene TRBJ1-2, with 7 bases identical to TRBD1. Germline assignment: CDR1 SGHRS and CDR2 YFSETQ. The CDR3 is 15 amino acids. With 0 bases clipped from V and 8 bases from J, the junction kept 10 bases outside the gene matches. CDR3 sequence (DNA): TGCGCCAGCAGCTTGGGTTTAAGACAGGGTGGCGGCTACACCTTC. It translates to CASSLGLRQGGGYTF.

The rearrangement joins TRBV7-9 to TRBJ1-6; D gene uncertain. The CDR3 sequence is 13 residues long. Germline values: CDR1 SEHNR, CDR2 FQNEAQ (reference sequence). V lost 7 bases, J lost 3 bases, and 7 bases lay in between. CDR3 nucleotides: TGTGCCAGCAAACGAGACTATAATTCACCCCTCCACTTT. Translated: CASKRDYNSPLHF.

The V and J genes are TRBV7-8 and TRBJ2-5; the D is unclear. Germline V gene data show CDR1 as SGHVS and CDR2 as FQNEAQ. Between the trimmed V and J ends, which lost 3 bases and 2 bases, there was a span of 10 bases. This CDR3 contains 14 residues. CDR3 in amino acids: CASSFPRSQETQYF. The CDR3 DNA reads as TGTGCCAGCAGCTTCCCCCGCTCTCAAGAGACCCAGTACTTC.

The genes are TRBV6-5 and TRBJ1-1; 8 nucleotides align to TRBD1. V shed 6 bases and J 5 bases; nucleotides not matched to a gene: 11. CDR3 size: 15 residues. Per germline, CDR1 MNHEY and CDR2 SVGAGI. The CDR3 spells CASSLTRTGYTEAFF. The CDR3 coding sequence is TGTGCCAGCAGCCTTACCAGGACAGGGTATACTGAAGCTTTCTTT.

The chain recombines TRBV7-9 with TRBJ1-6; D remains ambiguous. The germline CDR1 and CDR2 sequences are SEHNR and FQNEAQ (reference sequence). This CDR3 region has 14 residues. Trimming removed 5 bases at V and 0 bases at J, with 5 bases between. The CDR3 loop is CASSLGSYNSPLHF. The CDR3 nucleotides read TGTGCCAGCAGCCTAGGCTCCTATAATTCACCCCTCCACTTT.

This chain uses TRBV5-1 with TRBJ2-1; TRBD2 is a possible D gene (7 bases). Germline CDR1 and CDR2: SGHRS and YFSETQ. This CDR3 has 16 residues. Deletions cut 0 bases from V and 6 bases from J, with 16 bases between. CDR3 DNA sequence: TGCGCCAGCAGCTTGGTCGGGGGGCCCCGGGGCAATGAGCAGTTCTTC. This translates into CASSLVGGPRGNEQFF.

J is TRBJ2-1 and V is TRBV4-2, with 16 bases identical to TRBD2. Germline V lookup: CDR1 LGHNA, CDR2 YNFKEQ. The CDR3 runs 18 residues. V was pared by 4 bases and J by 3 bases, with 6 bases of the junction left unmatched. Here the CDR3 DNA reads TGTGCCAGCAGCCCGCTCGGGACTAGCGGGGGGGACTACAATGAGCAGTTCTTC. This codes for CASSPLGTSGGDYNEQFF.